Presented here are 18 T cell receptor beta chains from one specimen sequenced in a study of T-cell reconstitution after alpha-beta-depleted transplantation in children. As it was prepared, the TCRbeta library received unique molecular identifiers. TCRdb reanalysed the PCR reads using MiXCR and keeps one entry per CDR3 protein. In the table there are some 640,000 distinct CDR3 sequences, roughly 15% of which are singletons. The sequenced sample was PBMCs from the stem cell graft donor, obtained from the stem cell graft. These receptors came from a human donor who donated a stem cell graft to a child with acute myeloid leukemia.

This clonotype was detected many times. CDR3 in DNA: TGCGCCAGCAGTGAGCTTGAAGGGCCGGGCCATCCCTACGAGCAGTACGTC. Translation gives CASSELEGPGHPYEQYV. V gene TRBV10-2 combines with J gene TRBJ2-7, with no clear D. Per germline, CDR1 WSHSY and CDR2 SAAADI. CDR3 size: 17 residues. The ends were cut back, 2 bases at V and 2 bases at J, with 19 bases in the middle.

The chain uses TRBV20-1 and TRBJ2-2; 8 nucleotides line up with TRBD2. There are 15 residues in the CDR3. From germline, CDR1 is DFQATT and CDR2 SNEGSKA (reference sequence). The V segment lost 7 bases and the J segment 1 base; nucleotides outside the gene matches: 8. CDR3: CSVTVAGKNTGELFF. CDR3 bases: TGCAGTGTTACGGTAGCGGGGAAGAACACCGGGGAGCTGTTTTTT.

The CDR3 here is CASSQQFPPPGTGELFF. The CDR3 DNA is TGCGCCAGCAGCCAACAGTTCCCCCCCCCTGGGACCGGGGAGCTGTTTTTT. This rearrangement joins TRBV4-3 to TRBJ2-2; no reliable D call. Germline V CDR1 and CDR2: LGHNA, YSLEER. This CDR3 is built from 17 residues. V was clipped by 2 bases and J by 5 bases, with 18 bases between them.

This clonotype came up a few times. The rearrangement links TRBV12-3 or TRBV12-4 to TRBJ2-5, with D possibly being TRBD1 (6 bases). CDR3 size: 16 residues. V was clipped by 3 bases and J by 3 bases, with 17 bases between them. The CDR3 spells CASSFTPYAGEETQYF. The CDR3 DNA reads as TGTGCCAGCAGTTTTACACCCTACGCAGGGGAAGAGACCCAGTACTTC.

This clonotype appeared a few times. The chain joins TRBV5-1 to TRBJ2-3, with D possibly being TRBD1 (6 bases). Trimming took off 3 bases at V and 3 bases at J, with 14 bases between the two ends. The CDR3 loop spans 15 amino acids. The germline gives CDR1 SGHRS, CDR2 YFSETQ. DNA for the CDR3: TGCGCCAGCAGCTCAACCGCACAGGGAACAGATACGCAGTATTTT. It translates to CASSSTAQGTDTQYF.

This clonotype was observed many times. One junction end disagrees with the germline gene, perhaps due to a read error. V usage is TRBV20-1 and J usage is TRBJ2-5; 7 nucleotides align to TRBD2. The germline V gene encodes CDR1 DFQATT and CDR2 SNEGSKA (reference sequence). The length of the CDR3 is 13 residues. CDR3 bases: TGCAGTGCTGAGCGGGGCCTGGGGGAGACCCAGTCCTTC. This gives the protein CSAERGLGETQSF.

This CDR3 is CASSLWTGVYEQYF. Written as DNA, the CDR3 is TGTGCCAGCAGCCTCTGGACAGGGGTCTACGAGCAGTACTTC. This chain uses TRBV6-2 or TRBV6-3 with TRBJ2-7, with TRBD1 matching over 9 bases. CDR3 size: 14 residues. CDR1 is MNHEY, CDR2 SVGEGT, per germline. V lost 6 bases, J lost 3 bases, and 6 bases stayed unmatched.

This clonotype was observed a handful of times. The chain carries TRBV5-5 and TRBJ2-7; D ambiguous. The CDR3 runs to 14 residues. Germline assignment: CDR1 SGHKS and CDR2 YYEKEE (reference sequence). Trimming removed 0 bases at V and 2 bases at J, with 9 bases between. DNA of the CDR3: TGTGCCAGCAGCTTGGGGGTCAGTACCTACGAGCAGTACGTC. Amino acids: CASSLGVSTYEQYV.

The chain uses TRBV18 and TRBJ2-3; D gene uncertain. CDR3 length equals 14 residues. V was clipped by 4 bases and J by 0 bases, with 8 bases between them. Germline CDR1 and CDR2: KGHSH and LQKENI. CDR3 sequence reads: CASSLLESTDTQYF. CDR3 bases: TGTGCCAGCTCACTACTCGAGAGCACAGATACGCAGTATTTT. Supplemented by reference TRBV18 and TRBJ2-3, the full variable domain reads NAGVMQNPRHLVRRRGQEARLRCSPMKGHSHVYWYRQLPEEGLKFMVYLQKENIIDESGMPKERFSAEFPKEGPSILRIQQVVRGDSAAYFCASSLLESTDTQYFGPGTRLTVL.

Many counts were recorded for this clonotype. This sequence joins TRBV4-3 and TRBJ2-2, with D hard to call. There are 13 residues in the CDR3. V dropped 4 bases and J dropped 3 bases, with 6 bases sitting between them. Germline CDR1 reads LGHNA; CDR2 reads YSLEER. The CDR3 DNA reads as TGCGCCAGCAGCCGCGTTTACACCGGGGAGCTGTTTTTT. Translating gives CASSRVYTGELFF.

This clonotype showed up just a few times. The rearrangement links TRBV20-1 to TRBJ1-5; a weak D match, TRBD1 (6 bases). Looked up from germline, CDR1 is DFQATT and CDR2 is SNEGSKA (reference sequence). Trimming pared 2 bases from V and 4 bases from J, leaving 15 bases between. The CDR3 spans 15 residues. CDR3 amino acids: CSARNPQGGNQPQHF. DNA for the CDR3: TGCAGTGCTAGAAATCCTCAAGGGGGTAATCAGCCCCAGCATTTT.

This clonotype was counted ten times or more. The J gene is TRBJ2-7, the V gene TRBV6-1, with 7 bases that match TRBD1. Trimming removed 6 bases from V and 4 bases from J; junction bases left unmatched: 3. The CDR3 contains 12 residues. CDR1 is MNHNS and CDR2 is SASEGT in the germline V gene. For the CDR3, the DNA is TGTGCCAGCAGGCCAGGGGGTTACGAGCAGTACTTC. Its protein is CASRPGGYEQYF.

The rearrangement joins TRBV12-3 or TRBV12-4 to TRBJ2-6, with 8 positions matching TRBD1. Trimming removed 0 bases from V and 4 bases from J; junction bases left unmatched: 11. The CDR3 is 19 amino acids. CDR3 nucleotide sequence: TGTGCCAGCAGTTTAGCCCTGGGACAGGCTCGAAGGGGGGCCAACGTCCTGACTTTC. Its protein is CASSLALGQARRGANVLTF.

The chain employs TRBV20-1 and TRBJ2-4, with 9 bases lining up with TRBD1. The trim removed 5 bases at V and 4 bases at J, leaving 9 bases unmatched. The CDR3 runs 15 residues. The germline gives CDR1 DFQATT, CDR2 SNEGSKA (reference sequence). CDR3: CSAQSWGTGKNIQYF. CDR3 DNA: TGCAGTGCTCAGTCCTGGGGGACAGGGAAAAACATTCAGTACTTC.

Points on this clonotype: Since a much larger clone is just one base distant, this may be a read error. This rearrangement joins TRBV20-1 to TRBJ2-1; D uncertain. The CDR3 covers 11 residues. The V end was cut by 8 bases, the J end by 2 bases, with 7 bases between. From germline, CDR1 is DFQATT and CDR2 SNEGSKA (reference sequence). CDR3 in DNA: TGCAGTCGGAGCACCTACAATGAGCAGTTCTTC. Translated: CSRSTYNEQFF.

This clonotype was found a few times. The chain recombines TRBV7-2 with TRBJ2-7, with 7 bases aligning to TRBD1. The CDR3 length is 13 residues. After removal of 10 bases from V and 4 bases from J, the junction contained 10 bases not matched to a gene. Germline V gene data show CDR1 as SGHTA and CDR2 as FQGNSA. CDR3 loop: CATTAGGIYEQYF. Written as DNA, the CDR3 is TGTGCCACCACGGCAGGGGGAATTTACGAGCAGTACTTC.

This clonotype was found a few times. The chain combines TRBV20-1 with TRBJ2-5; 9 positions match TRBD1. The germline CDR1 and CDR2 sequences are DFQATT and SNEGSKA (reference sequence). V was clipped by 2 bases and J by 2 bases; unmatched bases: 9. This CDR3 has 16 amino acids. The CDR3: CSARPSRGQGQETQYF. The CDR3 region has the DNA TGCAGTGCTAGACCATCAAGGGGACAGGGTCAAGAGACCCAGTACTTC.

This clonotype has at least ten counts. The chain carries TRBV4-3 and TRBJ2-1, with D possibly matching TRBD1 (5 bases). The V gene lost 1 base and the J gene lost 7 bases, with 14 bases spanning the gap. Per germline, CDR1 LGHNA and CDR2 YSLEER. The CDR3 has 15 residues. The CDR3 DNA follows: TGCGCCAGCAGCCAAGGGTTTCGATCAGGGAATGAGCAGTTCTTC. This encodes CASSQGFRSGNEQFF.